These T cell receptor beta chains were read from a single sample in a study of T cell clones after liver transplantation. Clones were read by immunoSEQ multiplex PCR, and TCRdb kept only the in-frame ones, dropping some. The top ten clones hold over 9.5% of a sample with roughly 56,000 clones, over 55% of them seen once. The material sequenced was CD4+ T cells from blood, taken less than 70 months after liver transplant. The receptor source for this set is a human patient who received a liver transplant. Among the T cells, some may be from the graft donor. The CDR3 runs from the conserved cysteine through the conserved F or W. A D gene is named only where the DNA matches it firmly. Size is stated for part of the rows, as once, few or many counts, or as a class when the clone is expanded.

>TRBV6-5|once|TRBJ2-7|TRBD2
TGTGCCAGCAGTCGCGGGGGGATAACCTACGAGCAGTACTTC
CASSRGGITYEQYF
>TRBV7-3|-|TRBJ2-3|TRBD1
TGTGCCAGCAGAGAAACTGGGACAGGGGGGATAGATACGCAGTATTTT
CASRETGTGGIDTQYF
>TRBV9|-|TRBJ2-7|TRBD1
TGTGCCAGCAGCGTAGCGACGGGACAGGGCCACGAGCAGTACTTC
CASSVATGQGHEQYF
>TRBV10-3|-|TRBJ2-3|TRBD2
TGTGCCGTGGCCGAGCTAGCGGGGGGAGGTGATACGCAGTATTTT
CAVAELAGGGDTQYF
>TRBV10-2|-|TRBJ2-1|-
TGCGCCAGCAAGATAGACAGTTTCTCCTACAATGAGCAGTTCTTC
CASKIDSFSYNEQFF
>TRBV18|-|TRBJ2-1|TRBD2
TGTGCCAGCTCAAAAAACGGGGGGGGCGATGAGCAGTTCTTC
CASSKNGGGDEQFF
>TRBV7-3|-|TRBJ2-7|TRBD2
TGTGCCAGCAGCCGGACTAGCGGGCTCTACGAGCAGTACTTC
CASSRTSGLYEQYF
>TRBV13|-|TRBJ2-3|-
TGTGCCAGCAGCTTTACAGATACGCAGTATTTT
CASSFTDTQYF
>TRBV2|-|TRBJ2-5|-
TGTGCCACCCCCGACAGTCTCGGGGAGACCCAGTACTTC
CATPDSLGETQYF
>TRBV30|-|TRBJ1-5|-
TGTGCCTGGAGTGTACAGGGACTGGGAGGCAATCAGCCCCAGCATTTT
CAWSVQGLGGNQPQHF
>TRBV6-1|medium-sized|TRBJ1-1|-
TGTGCCAGCAGTGTTGAAGTGGGTAACACTGAAGCTTTCTTT
CASSVEVGNTEAFF
>TRBV7-2|many|TRBJ2-1|-
TGTGCCAGCAGCTTAGCGGGCAACAGGCGAGGTGAGCAGTTCTTC
CASSLAGNRRGEQFF
>TRBV28|-|TRBJ2-3|TRBD2
TGTGCCAGCGGGACTAGCGGGGGGACAGATACGCAGTATTTT
CASGTSGGTDTQYF
>TRBV2|-|TRBJ2-7|TRBD1
TGTGCCAGCAGTTATTCACAGGGGACCTACGAGCAGTACTTC
CASSYSQGTYEQYF
>TRBV10-3|-|TRBJ1-2|-
TGTGCCATCAGTAACCCTACAGGGCCCAGTGGCTACACCTTC
CAISNPTGPSGYTF
>TRBV7-3|-|TRBJ1-2|TRBD1
TGTGCCAGCAGCTTAACAGGGGGCGAGGCTAGCTATGGCTACACCTTC
CASSLTGGEASYGYTF
>TRBV6-1|-|TRBJ1-3|-
TGTGCCAGCAGTGAAGGAGGAATAGGAAACACCATATATTTT
CASSEGGIGNTIYF
>TRBV7-6|-|TRBJ1-1|-
TGTGCCAGCAGCCCCTCGGCACTCACTGAAGCTTTCTTT
CASSPSALTEAFF
>TRBV30|-|TRBJ1-5|-
TGTGCCTGGAGTGTGGGGAGAGGAAAGGGGCGCAATCAGCCCCAGCATTTT
CAWSVGRGKGRNQPQHF
>TRBV27|-|TRBJ1-1|-
TGTGCCAGCAGTGCCAGGGGCACTGGGAAAGCTTTCTTT
CASSARGTGKAFF
>TRBV6-6|-|TRBJ1-1|-
TGTGCCAGCAGTTACTCGAGGTCAGGGCGTACTGAAGCTTTCTTT
CASSYSRSGRTEAFF
>TRBV6-4|few|TRBJ2-3|TRBD2
TGTGCCAGCAGTGACGGTCCAGCGGGGGGGGATACGCAGTATTTT
CASSDGPAGGDTQYF
>TRBV7-9|-|TRBJ2-3|TRBD1
TGTGCCAGCAGCTCCTTTCAGGGACAGGACACAGATACGCAGTATTTT
CASSSFQGQDTDTQYF
>TRBV5-6|few|TRBJ2-3|-
TGTGCCAGCAGCTTGCCAGCCACAGATACGCAGTATTTT
CASSLPATDTQYF
>TRBV9|-|TRBJ1-5|-
TGTGCCAGCAGCGTAGAGGGAGGGCCCCAGCATTTT
CASSVEGGPQHF
>TRBV11-2|few|TRBJ1-1|TRBD1
TGTGCCAGCAGCGGCCCCGAAATAAACAGGGGGTTTAACCCTGAAGCTTTCTTT
CASSGPEINRGFNPEAFF
>TRBV2|few|TRBJ1-2|-
TGTGCCAGCAGTCCACAGTGGGCCGAAGCTAACTATGGCTACACCTTC
CASSPQWAEANYGYTF